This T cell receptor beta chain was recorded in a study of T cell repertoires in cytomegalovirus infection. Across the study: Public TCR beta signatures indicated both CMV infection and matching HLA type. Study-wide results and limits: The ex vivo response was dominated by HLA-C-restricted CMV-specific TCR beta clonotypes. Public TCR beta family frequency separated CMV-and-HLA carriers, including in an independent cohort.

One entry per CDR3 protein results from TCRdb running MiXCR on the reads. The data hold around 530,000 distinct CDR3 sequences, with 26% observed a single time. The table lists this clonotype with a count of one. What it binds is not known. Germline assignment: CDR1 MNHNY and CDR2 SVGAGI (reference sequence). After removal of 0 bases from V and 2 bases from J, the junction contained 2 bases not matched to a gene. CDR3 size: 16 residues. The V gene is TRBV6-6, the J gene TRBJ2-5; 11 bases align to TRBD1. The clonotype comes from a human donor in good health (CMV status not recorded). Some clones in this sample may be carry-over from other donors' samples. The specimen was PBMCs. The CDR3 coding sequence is TGTGCCAGCAGTTACTCAGGGACAGGGGGACAAGAGACCCAGTACTTC. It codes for CASSYSGTGGQETQYF.